Listed below are T cell receptor beta chains from one sample, sequenced in a study of blood T cells in healthy people across ages. Each CDR3 protein is one row after TCRdb ran MiXCR on the 5' RACE reads. This repertoire shows around 1,600,000 distinct CDR3 sequences, about 45% found once; its top ten account for under 5%. The sequenced sample consisted of blood. All receptors come from a woman younger than 35 in good health. CDR3s include the opening cysteine and the closing phenylalanine or tryptophan. Each record gives: D gene, J gene, clone size, V gene, CDR3 protein, CDR3 DNA. The D gene is left open where the match is weak. Only part of the rows carry a size: once, few, many, or a class if the clone is expanded.

D: TRBD1
J: TRBJ2-1
size: -
V: TRBV20-1
CDR3: CSATELPGQGAGNEQFF
DNA: TGCAGTGCTACGGAGCTACCGGGACAGGGGGCTGGGAATGAGCAGTTCTTC

D: -
J: TRBJ2-3
size: -
V: TRBV7-2
CDR3: CASSLGPGIDTQYF
DNA: TGTGCCAGCAGCTTAGGTCCGGGAATAGATACGCAGTATTTT

D: -
J: TRBJ1-6
size: few
V: TRBV15
CDR3: CATSPRVNSPLHF
DNA: TGTGCCACCAGCCCACGGGTCAATTCACCCCTCCACTTT

D: -
J: TRBJ1-2
size: once
V: TRBV11-2
CDR3: CASSLRETNYGYTF
DNA: TGTGCCAGCAGCTTAAGGGAGACTAACTATGGCTACACCTTC

D: -
J: TRBJ2-5
size: many
V: TRBV21-1
CDR3: CASSNGDSKETQYF
DNA: TGTGCCAGCAGCAATGGGGACAGCAAAGAGACCCAGTACTTC

D: -
J: TRBJ2-1
size: -
V: TRBV30
CDR3: CAWSAGSSYNEQFF
DNA: TGTGCCTGGAGTGCAGGGAGCTCCTACAATGAGCAGTTCTTC

D: -
J: TRBJ2-3
size: -
V: TRBV6-6
CDR3: CASSYISSSGWYF
DNA: TGTGCCAGCAGTTACATTTCTAGCTCCGGATGGTATTTT

D: -
J: TRBJ2-7
size: -
V: TRBV6-2/TRBV6-3
CDR3: CASTLRGISYEQYF
DNA: TGTGCCAGCACCCTTCGAGGGATATCCTACGAGCAGTACTTC

D: -
J: TRBJ2-7
size: -
V: TRBV20-1
CDR3: CSADVVNYEQYF
DNA: TGCAGTGCTGACGTAGTTAACTACGAGCAGTACTTC

D: -
J: TRBJ1-1
size: once
V: TRBV18
CDR3: CASSPTGSGEAFF
DNA: TGTGCCAGCTCACCCACAGGGTCGGGTGAAGCTTTCTTT

D: TRBD1
J: TRBJ2-7
size: -
V: TRBV4-1
CDR3: CASSQAQGQNEQYF
DNA: TGCGCCAGCAGCCAAGCCCAGGGACAGAACGAGCAGTACTTC

D: -
J: TRBJ2-3
size: few
V: TRBV18
CDR3: CASSPRQADTQYF
DNA: TGTGCCAGCTCACCCCGACAGGCAGATACGCAGTATTTT

D: TRBD1
J: TRBJ2-5
size: -
V: TRBV7-8
CDR3: CASSLNTGEETQYF
DNA: TGTGCCAGCAGCTTGAATACAGGGGAGGAGACCCAGTACTTC

D: -
J: TRBJ2-1
size: few
V: TRBV7-2
CDR3: CASSNGVAAYNEQFF
DNA: TGTGCCAGCAGCAACGGGGTAGCGGCTTACAATGAGCAGTTCTTC

D: TRBD2
J: TRBJ2-3
size: -
V: TRBV24-1
CDR3: CATSGGSGGRTDTQYF
DNA: TGTGCCACCAGTGGTGGCAGCGGGGGGAGGACAGATACGCAGTATTTT

D: TRBD2
J: TRBJ2-3
size: few
V: TRBV3-1
CDR3: CASRVTSGTGSTQYF
DNA: TGTGCCAGCAGAGTTACTAGCGGCACGGGGAGTACGCAGTATTTT

D: TRBD1
J: TRBJ1-2
size: -
V: TRBV27
CDR3: CASSTRTGGPINYGYTF
DNA: TGTGCCAGCAGTACTCGGACAGGGGGCCCGATTAACTATGGCTACACCTTC

D: -
J: TRBJ1-6
size: few
V: TRBV20-1
CDR3: CSARRQSAQGSPLHF
DNA: TGCAGTGCTAGAAGACAGTCTGCACAAGGTTCACCCCTCCACTTT

D: TRBD1
J: TRBJ2-7
size: -
V: TRBV25-1
CDR3: CASSDFGTVGYEQYF
DNA: TGTGCCAGCAGTGACTTCGGGACAGTGGGCTACGAGCAGTACTTC

D: -
J: TRBJ1-5
size: once
V: TRBV6-2/TRBV6-3
CDR3: CASSAPGVSNQPQHF
DNA: TGTGCCAGCAGTGCACCGGGCGTGAGCAATCAGCCCCAGCATTTT

D: TRBD1
J: TRBJ1-6
size: -
V: TRBV12-3/TRBV12-4
CDR3: CASSRQGDSASPLHF
DNA: TGTGCCAGCAGTAGACAGGGGGATTCGGCTTCACCCCTCCACTTT

D: -
J: TRBJ2-5
size: -
V: TRBV25-1
CDR3: CASSESELQETQYF
DNA: TGTGCCAGCAGTGAATCGGAGTTACAAGAGACCCAGTACTTC

D: TRBD2
J: TRBJ2-7
size: -
V: TRBV6-2/TRBV6-3
CDR3: CASSYGAGRRNSYNEQYF
DNA: TGTGCCAGCAGTTACGGAGCGGGGAGAAGGAACTCCTACAATGAGCAGTACTTC

D: TRBD1
J: TRBJ2-1
size: -
V: TRBV20-1
CDR3: CSARDPDRGVVSEQFF
DNA: TGCAGTGCTAGAGACCCGGACAGGGGAGTGGTTAGTGAGCAGTTCTTC

D: TRBD1
J: TRBJ1-2
size: -
V: TRBV3-1
CDR3: CASSHIGGHRYGYTF
DNA: TGTGCCAGCAGCCATATAGGGGGCCACCGCTATGGCTACACCTTC

D: TRBD1
J: TRBJ2-2
size: few
V: TRBV29-1
CDR3: CSAAGGYTGELFF
DNA: TGCAGCGCCGCAGGGGGCTACACCGGGGAGCTGTTTTTT

D: -
J: TRBJ2-1
size: -
V: TRBV4-3
CDR3: CASSQDLGVHLEQFF
DNA: TGCGCCAGCAGCCAAGATCTCGGGGTTCACCTTGAGCAGTTCTTC

D: -
J: TRBJ1-1
size: few
V: TRBV9
CDR3: CASSVGAGFTEAFF
DNA: TGTGCCAGCAGCGTAGGGGCAGGGTTCACTGAAGCTTTCTTT

D: -
J: TRBJ1-4
size: -
V: TRBV2
CDR3: CASRAGRPNEKLFF
DNA: TGTGCCAGCAGAGCCGGACGGCCAAATGAAAAACTGTTTTTT

D: -
J: TRBJ1-2
size: -
V: TRBV11-2
CDR3: CASSLDLLGEGGYTF
DNA: TGTGCCAGCAGCTTAGATCTTTTGGGGGAAGGTGGCTACACCTTC

D: -
J: TRBJ2-3
size: few
V: TRBV5-1
CDR3: CASSLGARTQSDTQYF
DNA: TGCGCCAGCAGCTTGGGGGCGCGTACGCAGTCAGATACGCAGTATTTT

D: TRBD2
J: TRBJ2-5
size: -
V: TRBV15
CDR3: CATSRALAGQETQYF
DNA: TGTGCCACCAGCAGAGCCCTAGCGGGGCAAGAGACCCAGTACTTC

D: -
J: TRBJ2-5
size: -
V: TRBV15
CDR3: CATSRGGDETQYF
DNA: TGTGCCACCAGCAGAGGAGGGGATGAGACCCAGTACTTC

D: -
J: TRBJ2-3
size: -
V: TRBV4-1
CDR3: CASSQRVLRGSSDTQYF
DNA: TGCGCCAGCAGCCAGAGGGTGCTGCGGGGCTCCAGCGATACGCAGTATTTT

D: -
J: TRBJ1-2
size: many
V: TRBV12-3/TRBV12-4
CDR3: CASSLAGVYGYTF
DNA: TGTGCCAGCAGTTTGGCGGGGGTCTATGGCTACACCTTC

D: -
J: TRBJ1-2
size: -
V: TRBV7-2
CDR3: CASPRTTSYGYTF
DNA: TGTGCCAGCCCCAGGACAACTTCCTATGGCTACACCTTC

D: -
J: TRBJ1-1
size: -
V: TRBV5-1
CDR3: CASSPRPDGQSEAFF
DNA: TGCGCCAGCAGCCCGAGACCCGACGGACAATCCGAAGCTTTCTTT

D: -
J: TRBJ2-5
size: -
V: TRBV20-1
CDR3: CSATGTLGATQYF
DNA: TGCAGTGCAACCGGGACTTTGGGGGCGACCCAGTACTTC

D: -
J: TRBJ2-1
size: few
V: TRBV2
CDR3: CASSEEISYNEQFF
DNA: TGTGCCAGCAGTGAAGAGATATCCTACAATGAGCAGTTCTTC

D: -
J: TRBJ2-2
size: -
V: TRBV12-3/TRBV12-4
CDR3: CASGTLTGELFF
DNA: TGTGCCAGCGGGACTCTAACCGGGGAGCTGTTTTTT

D: TRBD1
J: TRBJ2-1
size: -
V: TRBV20-1
CDR3: CSALRQGRYNEQFF
DNA: TGCAGTGCTTTGAGACAGGGACGGTACAATGAGCAGTTCTTC

D: -
J: TRBJ2-5
size: -
V: TRBV3-1
CDR3: CASSQSGPPSGAQETQYF
DNA: TGTGCCAGCAGCCAATCTGGGCCTCCTTCTGGGGCCCAAGAGACCCAGTACTTC

D: TRBD2
J: TRBJ2-7
size: -
V: TRBV4-3
CDR3: CASSQGLLATYEQYF
DNA: TGCGCCAGCAGCCAAGGCCTACTAGCGACCTACGAGCAGTACTTC

D: -
J: TRBJ2-7
size: few
V: TRBV20-1
CDR3: CSARYRDYEQYF
DNA: TGCAGTGCCAGATACAGAGACTACGAGCAGTACTTC

D: TRBD1
J: TRBJ1-6
size: -
V: TRBV11-2
CDR3: CASSDTGTALSPLHF
DNA: TGTGCCAGCAGCGATACCGGGACAGCGCTTTCACCCCTCCACTTT

D: -
J: TRBJ2-1
size: -
V: TRBV11-2
CDR3: CASSLGTRTYNEQFF
DNA: TGTGCCAGCAGCTTGGGGACCAGAACGTACAATGAGCAGTTCTTC

D: TRBD2
J: TRBJ2-1
size: few
V: TRBV12-3/TRBV12-4
CDR3: CARSLGGVGNEQFF
DNA: TGTGCCAGAAGTCTCGGGGGGGTCGGTAATGAGCAGTTCTTC

D: TRBD1
J: TRBJ2-4
size: few
V: TRBV4-3
CDR3: CASSRRGQKNIQYF
DNA: TGCGCCAGCAGCCGCCGGGGACAGAAAAACATTCAGTACTTC

D: -
J: TRBJ2-7
size: -
V: TRBV5-1
CDR3: CASSLRTVANEQYF
DNA: TGCGCCAGCAGTTTACGGACCGTGGCCAATGAGCAGTACTTC

D: -
J: TRBJ2-1
size: many
V: TRBV10-3
CDR3: CAINGGGALYNEQFF
DNA: TGTGCCATCAATGGAGGGGGGGCTCTGTACAATGAGCAGTTCTTC

D: TRBD2
J: TRBJ2-1
size: -
V: TRBV20-1
CDR3: CSATRTSGAPNEQFF
DNA: TGCAGTGCTACTCGGACTAGCGGAGCCCCTAATGAGCAGTTCTTC

D: -
J: TRBJ2-5
size: -
V: TRBV20-1
CDR3: CSPQETQYF
DNA: TGCAGTCCCCAAGAGACCCAGTACTTC

D: -
J: TRBJ1-6
size: -
V: TRBV4-2
CDR3: CASSQQDTQVPLHF
DNA: TGTGCCAGCAGCCAACAGGACACCCAGGTCCCCCTCCACTTT

D: -
J: TRBJ2-5
size: -
V: TRBV28
CDR3: CASSLQMIGQTQYF
DNA: TGTGCCAGCAGTTTGCAGATGATCGGTCAGACCCAGTACTTC

D: -
J: TRBJ1-4
size: -
V: TRBV20-1
CDR3: CSAAPGPLWTNEKLFF
DNA: TGCAGTGCAGCTCCAGGACCCTTGTGGACTAATGAAAAACTGTTTTTT

D: -
J: TRBJ2-7
size: many
V: TRBV5-1
CDR3: CASSLDGGSYEQYF
DNA: TGTGCCAGCAGTTTAGATGGGGGATCCTACGAGCAGTACTTC

D: TRBD1
J: TRBJ2-7
size: few
V: TRBV5-1
CDR3: CASRPTGQGYEQYF
DNA: TGCGCCAGCAGACCGACCGGACAGGGCTACGAGCAGTACTTC

D: -
J: TRBJ1-1
size: once
V: TRBV7-8
CDR3: CASSSGHLIEAFF
DNA: TGTGCCAGCAGCTCGGGACACCTAATAGAAGCTTTCTTT

D: TRBD2
J: TRBJ2-1
size: few
V: TRBV11-1
CDR3: CASSSVIAGEGYNEQFF
DNA: TGTGCCAGCAGCTCCGTCATAGCGGGAGAGGGTTACAATGAGCAGTTCTTC